These 28 T cell receptor beta chains came from one sample sequenced in a study of molecular identifiers for immune sequencing clone quantification. TCRdb independently ran MiXCR on the PCR reads; one entry per CDR3 protein. Altogether about 640,000 distinct CDR3 sequences are present, 15% to 20% being singletons, with the ten largest covering approximately 0.9%. Input material: naive CD8+ T cells from blood, with Jurkat cell RNA spiked in. Subset: FACS-sorted CD8+CD4-CCR7+CD45RA+ naive T cells. These TCRs come from a human donor in good health. Some libraries in this study had Jurkat cell RNA spiked in.

A word on this clonotype: This may come from a read error, since a much larger clone is one base off. CDR3 DNA: TGCGCCAGCAGTGAGTCTCATTATAAGCCCCAGCATTTT. As protein: CASSESHYKPQHF. This sequence joins TRBV10-2 and TRBJ1-5; D not resolved. Looked up from germline, CDR1 is WSHSY and CDR2 is SAAADI. V was pared by 0 bases and J by 8 bases, with 8 bases between. The CDR3 has 13 amino acids.

Many counts were recorded for this clonotype. This chain connects TRBV5-4 to TRBJ2-1, with TRBD1 matching over 8 bases. Germline assignment: CDR1 SGHNT and CDR2 YYREEE (reference sequence). Losses at the gene ends were 3 bases for V and 9 bases for J; bases not matched to a gene: 11. The CDR3 has 15 amino acids. The CDR3, as DNA: TGTGCCAGCAGCTACGCAGGGGGCGTGAGAATTGAGCAGTTCTTC. Translation gives CASSYAGGVRIEQFF.

This clonotype has ten or more counts. The chain employs TRBV7-9 and TRBJ2-6, with D hard to call. Trimming removed 0 bases from V and 1 base from J, with 16 bases in between. The CDR3 has 19 amino acids. In germline, CDR1 is SEHNR, CDR2 FQNEAQ (reference sequence). The CDR3 protein is CASSLAEVPRHSGANVLTF. Here the CDR3 DNA reads TGTGCCAGCAGCTTAGCTGAGGTCCCCCGACATTCTGGGGCCAACGTCCTGACTTTC.

The table lists this clonotype with many counts. In DNA form, the CDR3 reads TGTGCCAGCAGTGAATCGGGGGGGTTTTTGGAGACCCAGTACTTC. Its translation is CASSESGGFLETQYF. The chain has TRBV12-3 or TRBV12-4 and TRBJ2-5; 8 nucleotides agree with TRBD2. V lost 5 bases and J lost 5; bases outside the gene matches: 10. CDR3 length: 15 amino acids.

At least ten counts were recorded for this clonotype. The chain couples TRBV27 to TRBJ2-3; 12 bases agree with TRBD2. V gave up 5 bases and J gave up 3 bases; unmatched junction bases: 12. Germline-derived CDR1 and CDR2 are MNHEY and SMNVEV (reference sequence). The CDR3 sequence is 18 residues long. For the CDR3, the DNA is TGTGCCAGCAGTAAGGGGCTAGCGGGAGGGCTGTCGACAGATACGCAGTATTTT. This encodes CASSKGLAGGLSTDTQYF.

This clonotype was detected ten times or more. The chain joins TRBV4-3 to TRBJ2-3; no definite D call. The V gene lost 0 bases and the J gene lost 1 base, with 8 bases spanning the gap. The CDR3 runs to 15 residues. Germline V gene data show CDR1 as LGHNA and CDR2 as YSLEER. CDR3 in DNA: TGCGCCAGCAGCCAAGAAGGCGTCGGCACAGATACGCAGTATTTT. Translation gives CASSQEGVGTDTQYF.

This clonotype was observed many times. The chain uses TRBV29-1 and TRBJ1-1, with D possibly being TRBD1 (6 bases). The CDR3 covers 16 residues. Deletions cut 4 bases from V and 0 bases from J, with 18 bases between. The germline gives CDR1 SQVTM, CDR2 ANQGSEA. In DNA, the CDR3 is TGCAGCGTTGTAGGGGGAATCGGAGGGTTGAACACTGAAGCTTTCTTT. Amino acids: CSVVGGIGGLNTEAFF.

This clonotype has at least ten counts. The CDR3 here is CASSQQGRKTEAFF. The DNA for the CDR3 is TGTGCCAGCAGCCAACAGGGGAGGAAAACTGAAGCTTTCTTT. The genes are TRBV4-2 and TRBJ1-1; a possible D gene is TRBD1 (6 bases). Deletions cut 2 bases from V and 5 bases from J, with 12 bases between. This CDR3 has 14 amino acids. The germline gives CDR1 LGHNA, CDR2 YNFKEQ.

This clonotype has more than one count but fewer than ten. V is TRBV7-9 and J is TRBJ2-5; 8 bases map to TRBD1. The ends lost 11 bases at V and 5 bases at J; junction bases unmatched: 10. The germline CDR1 and CDR2 sequences are SEHNR and FQNEAQ (reference sequence). There are 13 residues in the CDR3. Here the CDR3 reads CAGRQGRLETQYF. In DNA form, the CDR3 reads TGTGCCGGCCGACAGGGGAGGCTGGAGACCCAGTACTTC.

Note on this clonotype: No conserved phenylalanine or tryptophan is present at the end of the CDR3, so a read error is the likely explanation. The chain joins TRBV19 to TRBJ1-1; possibly TRBD1 for D (5 bases). The CDR3 loop spans 13 amino acids. Trimming took 3 bases from V and 5 from J, leaving 10 bases between them. Germline V CDR1 and CDR2: LNHDA, SQIVND (reference sequence). The CDR3 DNA is TGTGCCAGTAGTATCCGGGGGGGGACTGAAGCTTTCCTT. Its protein is CASSIRGGTEAFL.

This clonotype was picked up a small number of times. The chain recombines TRBV27 with TRBJ2-7; D is unresolved. Germline CDR1 and CDR2: MNHEY and SMNVEV (reference sequence). Trimming took 5 bases from V and 5 from J, leaving 25 bases between them. The CDR3 is 17 amino acids. The CDR3 region has the DNA TGTGCCAGCAGTCCCGATGGGCCCAGTGGGCCCAAGGACGAGCAGTACTTC. Protein sequence: CASSPDGPSGPKDEQYF.

The table lists this clonotype with a few counts. The V call is TRBV19, the J call TRBJ2-1; no reliable D call. Trimming shortened V by 1 base and J by 6 bases, and 7 bases separated the two germline ends. The CDR3 has 13 residues. Germline V gives CDR1 LNHDA, CDR2 SQIVND (reference sequence). The CDR3 protein is CASSIVGLNEQFF. The CDR3 DNA is TGTGCCAGTAGTATAGTGGGCCTCAATGAGCAGTTCTTC.

Concerning this clonotype: This clone may be a read error of a much larger clone one base away. The rearrangement joins TRBV19 to TRBJ2-1; TRBD1 is a possible D gene (5 bases). The CDR3 has 15 residues. Germline CDR1 is LNHDA and CDR2 is SQIVND (reference sequence). Here the CDR3 reads CAGSMMQGSYNEQFF. In nucleotides, the CDR3 is TGTGCCGGTAGTATGATGCAGGGCTCCTACAATGAGCAGTTCTTC.

Ten or more counts support this clonotype. V is TRBV5-6 and J is TRBJ2-3; D call uncertain. Trimming stripped 0 bases from V and 5 bases from J, with 7 bases between. Germline values: CDR1 SGHDT, CDR2 YYEEEE. This CDR3 has 13 amino acids. This CDR3 reads CASSLGDQDTQYF. As DNA, the CDR3 is TGTGCCAGCAGCTTGGGGGATCAAGATACGCAGTATTTT.

In its sample, this clonotype was seen once. A much larger clone differs by one base, so this may be a read error. V gene TRBV7-9 combines with J gene TRBJ1-4; D unresolved. There are 14 residues in the CDR3. Germline assignment: CDR1 SEHNR and CDR2 FQNEAQ (reference sequence). The V and J ends lost 6 bases and 6 bases respectively, with 14 bases between them. This CDR3 reads CASSTPGLDEKLFF. The CDR3 bases are TGTGCCAGCAGTACCCCGGGATTGGATGAAAAACTGTTTTTT.

The table lists this clonotype with many counts. V usage is TRBV27 and J usage is TRBJ1-1; TRBD1 is a possible D gene (5 bases). V was pared by 3 bases and J by 4 bases, with 12 bases between. Germline loops: CDR1 MNHEY, CDR2 SMNVEV (reference sequence). CDR3 length: 14 amino acids. The CDR3 protein is CASSLGGVGTEAFF. The CDR3 region has the DNA TGTGCCAGCAGTTTGGGAGGGGTAGGCACTGAAGCTTTCTTT.

On this clonotype itself: This may stem from a read error, because a much larger clone lies one nucleotide away. The CDR3, as DNA: TGCAGTGCTAGTGGTCGGGAATCCTACGAGCAGTACTTC. Translation gives CSASGRESYEQYF. V gene TRBV20-1 combines with J gene TRBJ2-7; a possible D gene is TRBD2 (5 bases). The V gene lost 3 bases and the J gene lost 1 base, with 10 bases spanning the gap. The CDR3 consists of 13 residues. The germline V gene has CDR1 DFQATT and CDR2 SNEGSKA (reference sequence).

The rearrangement joins TRBV30 to TRBJ1-1; no clear D. The germline gives CDR1 GTSNPN, CDR2 SVGIG (reference sequence). CDR3 length: 15 residues. With 4 bases removed from V and 2 bases from J, the gap between germline ends came to 17 bases. The CDR3, as DNA: TGTGCCTGGATGTCCCTTAGAAGAGTTAACACTGAAGCTTTCTTT. This translates into CAWMSLRRVNTEAFF.

The chain links TRBV19 to TRBJ1-3; D remains ambiguous. Germline CDR1 is LNHDA and CDR2 is SQIVND (reference sequence). The CDR3 runs 15 residues. V was clipped by 7 bases and J by 1 base, with 14 bases between them. This chain's CDR3 is CASTPIGASGNTIYF. In DNA, the CDR3 is TGTGCCAGTACCCCAATAGGAGCTTCTGGAAACACCATATATTTT.

About this clonotype itself: The junction departs from germline at one end; a sequencing error may be responsible. The chain has TRBV7-6 and TRBJ1-1; TRBD1 matches at 7 bases. Germline V gene lookup returns CDR1 SGHVS and CDR2 FNYEAQ. This CDR3 is 15 amino acids long. The CDR3 spells CASSLDGSAGGRAYF. The CDR3 nucleotides are TGTGCCAGCAGCTTAGACGGTTCGGCAGGGGGTAGAGCTTACTTT.

This clonotype was observed at least ten times. This chain joins TRBV20-1 and TRBJ2-7; 8 nucleotides agree with TRBD2. The CDR3 has 14 residues. Losses at the gene ends were 6 bases for V and 4 bases for J; bases not matched to a gene: 11. Germline CDR1 reads DFQATT; CDR2 reads SNEGSKA (reference sequence). CDR3 region: CSATTSDKKYEQYF. DNA for the CDR3: TGCAGTGCAACGACTAGCGACAAAAAATACGAGCAGTACTTC.

This chain uses TRBV2 with TRBJ2-3; D could derive from TRBD1 or TRBD2 (5 bases each). Trimming took off 6 bases at V and 0 bases at J, with 13 bases between the two ends. CDR1 is SNHLY, CDR2 FYNNEI, per germline. The CDR3 is 15 amino acids. CDR3 nucleotides: TGTGCCAGCAGCGACGTTGGGGGAAGCACAGATACGCAGTATTTT. Translated, it gives CASSDVGGSTDTQYF. The full variable domain, its missing parts supplied by reference TRBV2 and TRBJ2-3, is EPEVTQTPSHQVTQMGQEVILRCVPISNHLYFYWYRQILGQKVEFLVSFYNNEISEKSEIFDDQFSVERPDGSNFTLKIRSTKLEDSAMYFCASSDVGGSTDTQYFGPGTRLTVL.

This clonotype turned up a few times. J is TRBJ2-1 and V is TRBV27; 7 bases agree with TRBD2. The CDR3 spans 16 residues. V was pared by 8 bases and J by 1 base, with 11 bases of the junction left unmatched. Germline values: CDR1 MNHEY, CDR2 SMNVEV (reference sequence). The CDR3 region has the DNA TGTGCCAGCCGTCTAGCGGCCCTGGCGTCCTACAATGAGCAGTTCTTC. This gives the protein CASRLAALASYNEQFF.

This clonotype was seen repeatedly, ten times or more. The V call is TRBV7-9, the J call TRBJ2-2; D is unresolved. Germline V CDR1 and CDR2: SEHNR, FQNEAQ (reference sequence). V was cut by 7 bases and J by 5 bases, with 11 bases left in between. This CDR3 spans 13 amino acids. The CDR3 is CASTHTWTGELFF. CDR3 bases: TGTGCCAGCACCCACACATGGACCGGGGAGCTGTTTTTT.

Concerning this clonotype itself: This may be a read error, as it is one base from a much larger clone. The chain employs TRBV6-5 and TRBJ1-2, with D maybe TRBD1 (6 bases). The CDR3 sequence is 16 residues long. Germline V CDR1 and CDR2: MNHEY, SVGAGI. V was trimmed by 2 bases and J by 3 bases, leaving 16 bases between them. The CDR3 loop reads CASSYTSQGFDYGYTF. The CDR3 region has the DNA TGTGCCAGCAGTTACACTTCACAGGGATTCGACTATGGCTACACCTTC.

This clonotype has ten or more counts. The chain carries TRBV27 and TRBJ1-6; D unclear. The germline gives CDR1 MNHEY, CDR2 SMNVEV (reference sequence). With 3 bases removed from V and 13 bases from J, the gap between germline ends came to 19 bases. The CDR3 extends over 15 amino acids. The CDR3 protein is CASSLGPTGYFPLHF. CDR3 bases: TGTGCCAGCAGTTTGGGCCCTACCGGGTATTTCCCCCTCCACTTT.

Regarding this clonotype: A much more abundant neighbour one base away suggests this may be a read error. The CDR3 DNA sequence: TGTGCCGGCAGCTTAGATTCATACACAATCCAAGAGACCCAGTACTTC. Its protein product is CAGSLDSYTIQETQYF. The V call is TRBV11-2, the J call TRBJ2-5; D remains unclear. Germline assignment: CDR1 SGHAT and CDR2 FQNNGV. The CDR3 has 16 amino acids.

A remark on this clonotype: This may come from a read error, since a much larger clone is one base off. The V gene is TRBV7-6, the J gene TRBJ1-4; tentative D call: TRBD1 (5 bases). Trimming stripped 3 bases from V and 4 bases from J, with 15 bases between. The CDR3 is made up of 16 amino acids. CDR1 is SGHVS and CDR2 is FNYEAQ in the germline V gene. The CDR3 bases are TGTGCCAGCAGCTTGGCCCCCGGGGGGATTAATGAAAAACTGTTTTTT. Translating gives CASSLAPGGINEKLFF.